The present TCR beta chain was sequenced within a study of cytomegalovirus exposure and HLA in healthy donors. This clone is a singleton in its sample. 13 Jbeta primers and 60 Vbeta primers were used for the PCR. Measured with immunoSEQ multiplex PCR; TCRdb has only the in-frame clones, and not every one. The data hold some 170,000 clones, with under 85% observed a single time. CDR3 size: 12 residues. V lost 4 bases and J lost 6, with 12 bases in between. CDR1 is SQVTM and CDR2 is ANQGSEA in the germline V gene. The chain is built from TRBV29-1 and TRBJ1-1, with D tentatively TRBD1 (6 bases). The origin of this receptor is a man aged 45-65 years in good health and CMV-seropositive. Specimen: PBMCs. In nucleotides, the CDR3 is TGCAGCGTTGTCGGACAGATCTCTGAAGCTTTCTTT. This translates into CSVVGQISEAFF.